These T cell receptor beta chains were read from a single sample in a study of identifying expanded T cells in peripheral blood. Here immunoSEQ multiplex PCR was the method, and the copy in TCRdb shows in-frame clones only, minus some. Of about 110,000 clones detected, 88% appear once; the ten largest clones hold more than 6.5%. The specimen sequenced was blood. Receptors originate from a person between 18 and 75 years old in good health. CDR3s include the opening cysteine and the closing phenylalanine or tryptophan. The order of the fields is CDR3 protein, CDR3 DNA, J gene, clone size, D gene, V gene. A D gene is named only where the DNA matches it firmly. Clone size is not always given. Where it is, it says once, few, many or a class for expanded clones.

CDR3: CASSLLAGENEQYF; DNA: TGCGCCAGCAGCTTGTTAGCGGGTGAGAACGAGCAGTACTTC; J: TRBJ2-7; size: NA; D: TRBD2; V: TRBV5-1
CDR3: CASSDRGHAEQYF; DNA: TGTGCCAGCAGTGACAGGGGGCACGCCGAGCAGTACTTC; J: TRBJ2-7; size: few; D: TRBD1; V: TRBV2
CDR3: CASSQIAGGYNEQFF; DNA: TGTGCCAGCAGCCAAATAGCGGGGGGATACAATGAGCAGTTCTTC; J: TRBJ2-1; size: NA; D: TRBD2; V: TRBV14
CDR3: CAWSNRQFYGYTF; DNA: TGTGCCTGGAGTAATCGACAGTTCTATGGCTACACCTTC; J: TRBJ1-2; size: NA; D: NA; V: TRBV30
CDR3: CASNGGMVDEQFF; DNA: TGTGCCAGCAACGGCGGGATGGTCGATGAGCAGTTCTTC; J: TRBJ2-1; size: few; D: NA; V: TRBV6-6
CDR3: CSVFPPYNEQFF; DNA: TGCAGCGTTTTTCCCCCTTACAATGAGCAGTTCTTC; J: TRBJ2-1; size: NA; D: NA; V: TRBV29-1
CDR3: CAISYRGEQYF; DNA: TGTGCCATCAGTTACAGGGGCGAGCAGTACTTC; J: TRBJ2-7; size: NA; D: TRBD1; V: TRBV6-9
CDR3: CASSSGDGYEQYF; DNA: TGCGCCAGCAGCTCGGGGGACGGCTACGAGCAGTACTTC; J: TRBJ2-7; size: NA; D: NA; V: TRBV5-1
CDR3: CASTPRTGANEQFF; DNA: TGTGCCAGTACTCCTCGGACAGGGGCAAATGAGCAGTTCTTC; J: TRBJ2-1; size: NA; D: TRBD1; V: TRBV19
CDR3: CASSQLNAGNQNIQYF; DNA: TGCGCCAGCAGCCAATTGAATGCGGGGAACCAAAACATTCAGTACTTC; J: TRBJ2-4; size: NA; D: NA; V: TRBV4-1
CDR3: CASSHRTSGYEQYF; DNA: TGTGCCAGCAGCCATAGGACTAGCGGCTACGAGCAGTACTTC; J: TRBJ2-7; size: few; D: TRBD2; V: TRBV7-9
CDR3: CASSRDRANQPQHF; DNA: TGTGCCAGCTCCCGGGACAGGGCAAATCAGCCCCAGCATTTT; J: TRBJ1-5; size: once; D: TRBD1; V: TRBV6-6
CDR3: CASTETGTTNTEAFF; DNA: TGTGCCAGTACCGAAACCGGGACAACGAACACTGAAGCTTTCTTT; J: TRBJ1-1; size: NA; D: NA; V: TRBV19
CDR3: CASSSLAGGWETQYF; DNA: TGTGCCAGCAGCTCCCTAGCGGGAGGGTGGGAGACCCAGTACTTC; J: TRBJ2-5; size: NA; D: TRBD2; V: TRBV11-2
CDR3: CASSKGQGGETQYF; DNA: TGTGCCAGCAGTAAGGGCCAGGGGGGAGAGACCCAGTACTTC; J: TRBJ2-5; size: NA; D: NA; V: TRBV7-7
CDR3: CASSFEAGGYPYNEQFF; DNA: TGTGCCAGCAGCTTTGAAGCGGGAGGGTACCCCTACAATGAGCAGTTCTTC; J: TRBJ2-1; size: NA; D: TRBD2; V: TRBV11-1
CDR3: CASSDRPNTEAFF; DNA: TGTGCCAGCAGTGACAGACCGAACACTGAAGCTTTCTTT; J: TRBJ1-1; size: few; D: NA; V: TRBV6-4
CDR3: CASSLVGLEGTLYEQYF; DNA: TGTGCCAGCAGCTTAGTAGGGCTAGAAGGGACTCTCTACGAGCAGTACTTC; J: TRBJ2-7; size: NA; D: NA; V: TRBV13
CDR3: CASSYGGMNTEAFF; DNA: TGCGCCAGCAGCTACGGCGGAATGAACACTGAAGCTTTCTTT; J: TRBJ1-1; size: NA; D: NA; V: TRBV5-1
CDR3: CAWSVRWGGADTQYF; DNA: TGTGCCTGGAGTGTACGATGGGGGGGCGCAGATACGCAGTATTTT; J: TRBJ2-3; size: NA; D: NA; V: TRBV30
CDR3: CASTGQGYQPQHF; DNA: TGTGCCAGCACAGGACAGGGATATCAGCCCCAGCATTTT; J: TRBJ1-5; size: few; D: TRBD1; V: TRBV28
CDR3: CASSQALVSGGSSTDTQYF; DNA: TGCGCCAGCAGCCAAGCCCTTGTTAGCGGGGGTTCTAGCACAGATACGCAGTATTTT; J: TRBJ2-3; size: NA; D: TRBD2; V: TRBV4-3
CDR3: CASSRTPVGYEYEQYF; DNA: TGTGCCAGCAGCCGCACCCCGGTTGGATATGAATACGAGCAGTACTTC; J: TRBJ2-7; size: once; D: NA; V: TRBV27
CDR3: CASSLAGRQGSYEQYF; DNA: TGTGCCAGCAGCTTAGCCGGCAGACAGGGCTCATACGAGCAGTACTTC; J: TRBJ2-7; size: NA; D: TRBD1; V: TRBV7-2
CDR3: CAWSPRNYGYTF; DNA: TGTGCCTGGAGTCCCAGAAACTATGGCTACACCTTC; J: TRBJ1-2; size: NA; D: NA; V: TRBV30
CDR3: CSAEAGGPVDTQYF; DNA: TGCAGCGCTGAGGCGGGAGGGCCGGTAGATACGCAGTATTTT; J: TRBJ2-3; size: NA; D: TRBD2; V: TRBV29-1
CDR3: CSASVVIGGELFF; DNA: TGCAGCGCATCTGTCGTGATCGGCGGGGAGCTGTTTTTT; J: TRBJ2-2; size: once; D: NA; V: TRBV29-1
CDR3: CASSSGTGPYEQYF; DNA: TGTGCCAGCAGTAGCGGGACAGGGCCCTACGAGCAGTACTTC; J: TRBJ2-7; size: NA; D: TRBD1; V: TRBV27
CDR3: CASTQGVHGYTF; DNA: TGTGCCAGCACCCAGGGAGTTCATGGCTACACCTTC; J: TRBJ1-2; size: NA; D: NA; V: TRBV13
CDR3: CASSLVGQGGQPQHF; DNA: TGTGCCAGCAGCTTAGTGGGACAGGGTGGTCAGCCCCAGCATTTT; J: TRBJ1-5; size: few; D: TRBD1; V: TRBV7-7
CDR3: CASSFSGEGTHQPQHF; DNA: TGTGCCAGCAGCTTCTCTGGGGAGGGAACTCATCAGCCCCAGCATTTT; J: TRBJ1-5; size: NA; D: NA; V: TRBV5-4
CDR3: CAISGEGSQPQHF; DNA: TGTGCCATCAGTGGAGAGGGATCTCAGCCCCAGCATTTT; J: TRBJ1-5; size: NA; D: NA; V: TRBV10-3
CDR3: CASSGTSGSVNEQYF; DNA: TGTGCCAGCAGTGGGACTAGCGGGAGTGTCAACGAGCAGTACTTC; J: TRBJ2-7; size: NA; D: TRBD2; V: TRBV2
CDR3: CASNAGQANTGELFF; DNA: TGTGCCAGTAACGCGGGACAGGCGAACACCGGGGAGCTGTTTTTT; J: TRBJ2-2; size: NA; D: TRBD1; V: TRBV19
CDR3: CASSPAGSTYEQYF; DNA: TGTGCCAGCAGCCCAGCGGGGTCGACGTACGAGCAGTACTTC; J: TRBJ2-7; size: NA; D: TRBD2; V: TRBV7-8
CDR3: CSKALGTRTHEQYF; DNA: TGCTCCAAAGCCTTGGGGACTAGGACCCACGAGCAGTACTTC; J: TRBJ2-7; size: NA; D: TRBD2; V: TRBV5-1
CDR3: CARTKAGAQDTIYF; DNA: TGTGCCAGGACAAAAGCAGGGGCCCAGGACACCATATATTTT; J: TRBJ1-3; size: NA; D: NA; V: TRBV2
CDR3: CASSLNPTDTQYF; DNA: TGTGCCAGCAGCTTAAACCCCACAGATACGCAGTATTTT; J: TRBJ2-3; size: NA; D: NA; V: TRBV11-2
CDR3: CASKNPGGADTQYF; DNA: TGTGCCAGTAAAAACCCGGGGGGCGCAGATACGCAGTATTTT; J: TRBJ2-3; size: once; D: NA; V: TRBV19
CDR3: CASSAGLAVNNEQFF; DNA: TGTGCCAGCAGTGCGGGACTAGCGGTAAACAATGAGCAGTTCTTC; J: TRBJ2-1; size: NA; D: TRBD2; V: TRBV11-2